These 26 T cell receptor beta chains originate from one sample sequenced in a study of blood T cell repertoires in COVID-19. Here immunoSEQ multiplex PCR was the method, and the copy in TCRdb shows in-frame clones only, minus some. The profile shows more than 85,000 clones, roughly 84% of them singletons. The sequencing input was peripheral blood. These TCRs come from an elderly woman with active or convalescent COVID-19.

CDR3 sequence: CATRSGVPSPLHF. CDR3 DNA sequence: TGTGCCACAAGATCAGGGGTGCCCTCACCCCTCCACTTT. This chain joins TRBV28 and TRBJ1-6; a possible D gene is TRBD1 (6 bases). Germline V lookup: CDR1 MDHEN, CDR2 SYDVKM. This CDR3 contains 13 residues. Trimming cost V 10 bases and J 10 bases, with 17 bases left between them.

The chain employs TRBV19 and TRBJ2-7; 13 positions agree with TRBD2. This CDR3 spans 15 amino acids. In germline, CDR1 is LNHDA, CDR2 SQIVND (reference sequence). V shed 8 bases, J shed 2 bases, and the junction held 6 bases outside the gene matches. The CDR3 DNA reads as TGTGCCAGTGGGGATGGGACTAGCGGGACCTACGAGCAGTACTTC. The encoded protein is CASGDGTSGTYEQYF.

This clone was observed once. V gene TRBV7-3 combines with J gene TRBJ2-1, with TRBD2 matching 11 bases. This CDR3 spans 15 amino acids. Per the germline V gene, CDR1 is SGHTA and CDR2 is FQGTGA. The V gene end was trimmed by 5 bases and the J gene end by 5 bases; junction bases not matched to a gene: 5. Written as DNA, the CDR3 is TGTGCCAGCAGCCCCCGACTAGCGGGACACAATGAGCAGTTCTTC. Translating it yields CASSPRLAGHNEQFF.

The gene calls are TRBV6-5 and TRBJ2-4; TRBD1 matches 9 bases. The CDR3 contains 16 residues. The germline CDR1 and CDR2 sequences are MNHEY and SVGAGI. The trim removed 2 bases at V and 6 bases at J, leaving 8 bases unmatched. DNA for the CDR3: TGTGCCAGCAGTTACACGGTACAGGGGGCAGGAAACATTCAGTACTTC. It specifies CASSYTVQGAGNIQYF.

This chain connects TRBV10-3 to TRBJ2-6, with 7 bases fitting TRBD1. The CDR3 covers 17 residues. From germline, CDR1 is ENHRY and CDR2 SYGVKD. V lost 5 bases, J lost 0 bases, and 7 bases stayed unmatched. CDR3 region: CAISPGTASSGANVLTF. DNA for the CDR3: TGTGCCATCAGTCCCGGGACAGCGAGCTCTGGGGCCAACGTCCTGACTTTC.

This clone appeared once. DNA of the CDR3: TGCGCCAGCAGCCAAGACCCTTCTGGCTATGAGCAGTTCTTC. This gives the protein CASSQDPSGYEQFF. This rearrangement joins TRBV4-1 to TRBJ2-1; D not resolved. Germline V gene sequence: CDR1 MGHRA, CDR2 YSYEKL. This CDR3 spans 14 amino acids. Trimming removed 0 bases from V and 8 bases from J, with 11 bases in between.

This chain connects TRBV6-1 to TRBJ1-4, with no clear D. Germline V gene data show CDR1 as MNHNS and CDR2 as SASEGT. CDR3 length: 12 amino acids. Trimming took 2 bases from V and 7 from J, leaving 5 bases between them. This CDR3 is CASSEWSEKLFF. In nucleotides, the CDR3 is TGTGCCAGCAGTGAATGGAGTGAAAAACTGTTTTTT.

The rearrangement uses TRBV28 and TRBJ2-7, with a tentative D call TRBD1 (6 bases). Trimming shortened V by 7 bases and J by 6 bases, and 19 bases separated the two germline ends. CDR3 size: 14 residues. CDR1 is MDHEN, CDR2 SYDVKM, per germline. CDR3 amino acids: CASNLPGQGSEQYF. The CDR3 nucleotides read TGTGCCAGCAACCTACCGGGACAAGGAAGCGAGCAGTACTTC.

The chain has TRBV5-1 and TRBJ2-5; TRBD1 is a possible D gene (6 bases). V lost 4 bases, J lost 4 bases, and 17 bases lay in between. In germline, CDR1 is SGHRS, CDR2 YFSETQ. The CDR3 has 15 residues. The CDR3 sequence: CASSPGLGAIETQYF. The CDR3 DNA reads as TGCGCCAGCAGCCCAGGGTTGGGGGCGATAGAGACCCAGTACTTC.

Only one count was recorded for this clone. V and J are TRBV3-1 (or the pseudogene TRBV3-2) and TRBJ1-1; D is unresolved. Germline assignment: CDR1 LGHDT and CDR2 YNNKEL (reference sequence). V was shortened by 1 base and J by 7 bases, with 4 bases between the two germline ends. The CDR3 runs 11 residues. DNA for the CDR3: TGTGCCAGCAGCCAAGTCGGTGAAGCTTTCTTT. Translation gives CASSQVGEAFF.

The rearrangement uses TRBV28 and TRBJ2-1; the D is unclear. The CDR3 is made up of 16 amino acids. In germline, CDR1 is MDHEN, CDR2 SYDVKM. V lost 6 bases to trimming and J lost 0 bases, with 15 bases between them. The CDR3 DNA reads TGTGCCAGCAGCCCATCCCAGAGGCGCTCCTACAATGAGCAGTTCTTC. As protein: CASSPSQRRSYNEQFF. Full variable domain (remainder filled in from reference TRBV28 and TRBJ2-1): DVKVTQSSRYLVKRTGEKVFLECVQDMDHENMFWYRQDPGLGLRLIYFSYDVKMKEKGDIPEGYSVSREKKERFSLILESASTNQTSMYLCASSPSQRRSYNEQFFGPGTRLTVL.

This clone was counted a single time. The J gene is TRBJ1-3, the V gene TRBV10-3; 12 bases map to TRBD1. The germline CDR1 and CDR2 sequences are ENHRY and SYGVKD. Germline trimming cut 5 bases from V and 2 bases from J; bases unmatched to any gene: 1. The CDR3 is 15 amino acids. Written as DNA, the CDR3 is TGTGCCATCAGTTGGGACAGGGGGCCTGGAAACACCATATATTTT. The encoded protein is CAISWDRGPGNTIYF.

This chain uses TRBV21-1 with TRBJ2-3; TRBD2 is the table's D call, not checked against the DNA. TRBV21-1 is flagged as a pseudogene. This CDR3 is 16 amino acids long. In DNA form, the CDR3 reads TGTGCCAGCAGCAACGGCGGGGCAGGAGGGACAGATACGCAGTATTTT. Residues: CASSNGGAGGTDTQYF.

The gene calls are TRBV28 and TRBJ1-5; D is ambiguous. This CDR3 region has 16 residues. The germline V and J ends were trimmed by 6 bases and 3 bases, with 18 bases remaining between them. Germline V lookup: CDR1 MDHEN, CDR2 SYDVKM. Written as DNA, the CDR3 is TGTGCCAGCAGAAGGATCATAACAGAAGACAATCAGCCCCAGCATTTT. The encoded protein is CASRRIITEDNQPQHF.

This sequence joins TRBV6-5 and TRBJ1-2; D is unresolved. V lost 3 bases and J 4 bases, leaving 12 bases between the germline ends. This CDR3 region has 14 residues. CDR1 is MNHEY, CDR2 SVGAGI, per germline. CDR3 amino acids: CASSYEGTLYGYTF. CDR3 sequence (DNA): TGTGCCAGCAGTTATGAGGGTACTCTCTATGGCTACACCTTC.

The CDR3 reads CASSQDVLAGRGFF. CDR3 nucleotide sequence: TGTGCCAGCAGCCAAGATGTCCTAGCGGGACGGGGGTTCTTC. The rearrangement uses TRBV4-2 and TRBJ2-1; 9 bases are shared with TRBD2. The CDR3 has 14 amino acids. V was clipped by 0 bases and J by 15 bases; unmatched bases: 9. Germline CDR1 is LGHNA and CDR2 is YNFKEQ.

This clone is a singleton in its sample. This sequence joins TRBV7-8 and TRBJ1-5; TRBD1 agrees at 7 bases. The V gene end was trimmed by 4 bases and the J gene end by 0 bases; junction bases not matched to a gene: 6. CDR1 is SGHVS and CDR2 is FQNEAQ in the germline V gene. The CDR3 length is 16 residues. The CDR3: CASSSLGTVSNQPQHF. The CDR3 nucleotides are TGTGCCAGCAGCTCCCTCGGGACAGTTAGCAATCAGCCCCAGCATTTT.

The rearrangement joins TRBV19 to TRBJ1-5, with a possible D match to TRBD1 (5 bases). Germline V gene data show CDR1 as LNHDA and CDR2 as SQIVND (reference sequence). The CDR3 has 15 amino acids. The V end lost 3 bases, the J end lost 0 bases, and 9 bases lay between the germline ends. The CDR3 nucleotides read TGTGCCAGTAGTATGGGGGGGAATAGCAATCAGCCCCAGCATTTT. It yields the protein CASSMGGNSNQPQHF. Looking up the rest from reference TRBV19 and TRBJ1-5 gives the full variable domain: DGGITQSPKYLFRKEGQNVTLSCEQNLNHDAMYWYRQDPGQGLRLIYYSQIVNDFQKGDIAEGYSVSREKKESFPLTVTSAQKNPTAFYLCASSMGGNSNQPQHFGDGTRLSIL.

The chain employs TRBV5-6 and TRBJ1-2; no clear D. Germline V gives CDR1 SGHDT, CDR2 YYEEEE. V lost 3 bases, J lost 2 bases, and 14 bases lay in between. The CDR3 covers 15 residues. DNA for the CDR3: TGTGCCAGCAGCTCGGGATATGGCGGGAACTATGGCTACACCTTC. Amino acid sequence: CASSSGYGGNYGYTF.

The sample holds one count of this clone. J is TRBJ2-7 and V is TRBV5-5; 11 positions agree with TRBD2. V gave up 0 bases and J gave up 6 bases; unmatched junction bases: 11. The CDR3 has 17 amino acids. The germline CDR1 and CDR2 sequences are SGHKS and YYEKEE (reference sequence). CDR3: CASSLDFFSGRAGEQYF. The CDR3 nucleotides read TGTGCCAGCAGCTTGGATTTCTTTAGCGGGAGGGCCGGCGAGCAGTACTTC. Supplemented by reference TRBV5-5 and TRBJ2-7, the full variable domain reads DAGVTQSPTHLIKTRGQQVTLRCSPISGHKSVSWYQQVLGQGPQFIFQYYEKEERGRGNFPDRFSARQFPNYSSELNVNALLLGDSALYLCASSLDFFSGRAGEQYFGPGTRLTVT.

The chain carries TRBV5-5 and TRBJ2-1, with 9 nucleotides matching TRBD2. V lost 0 bases and J lost 4; bases outside the gene matches: 8. Germline V lookup: CDR1 SGHKS, CDR2 YYEKEE (reference sequence). The CDR3 length is 17 residues. CDR3 protein: CASSLGITSGHYNEQFF. As DNA, the CDR3 is TGTGCCAGCAGCTTGGGCATTACTAGCGGGCATTACAATGAGCAGTTCTTC.

The rearrangement joins TRBV28 to TRBJ2-5; 7 bases fit TRBD1. Trimming at V came to 5 bases and at J to 5 bases, leaving 8 bases not matched to a gene. CDR3 length equals 14 residues. Germline CDR1 reads MDHEN; CDR2 reads SYDVKM. This CDR3 is CASSTDRAKETQYF. The CDR3 coding sequence is TGTGCCAGCAGTACCGACAGGGCGAAGGAGACCCAGTACTTC.

The J gene is TRBJ2-3, the V gene TRBV18; TRBD1 is a possible D gene (5 bases). Trimming removed 3 bases from V and 1 base from J, with 11 bases in between. Per germline, CDR1 KGHSH and CDR2 LQKENI. The CDR3 contains 15 residues. The CDR3 nucleotides read TGTGCCAGCTCACCGGCTGGCAGGGGCACAGATACGCAGTATTTT. It encodes CASSPAGRGTDTQYF.

The genes are TRBV2 and TRBJ2-7, with D possibly matching TRBD1 (5 bases). The length of the CDR3 is 15 residues. V gave up 4 bases and J gave up 3 bases, with 16 bases separating them. CDR1 SNHLY and CDR2 FYNNEI come from the germline V gene. The CDR3 DNA reads as TGTGCCAGCAGTGTGAATGGACACCAGGGCTACGAGCAGTACTTC. Amino acids: CASSVNGHQGYEQYF.

This clone was counted only a few times. The gene calls are TRBV14 and TRBJ1-1; D is perhaps TRBD1 (6 bases). The V gene's germline CDR1 is SGHDN and CDR2 FVKESK. Trimming shortened V by 4 bases and J by 7 bases, and 16 bases separated the two germline ends. The CDR3 has 14 residues. Written as DNA, the CDR3 is TGTGCCAGCAGCCGCAACCAGGGGAGGGTTGAAGCTTTCTTT. Translated, it gives CASSRNQGRVEAFF.

The J gene is TRBJ2-7, the V gene TRBV5-1, with 9 bases matching TRBD2. Germline CDR1 and CDR2: SGHRS and YFSETQ. J was trimmed by 6 bases and V by 1 base; bases with no gene match: 14. CDR3 size: 17 residues. CDR3 DNA: TGCGCCAGCAGCTTGTCTACAGCGGGAGGACCACAATCCGAGCAGTACTTC. Translation: CASSLSTAGGPQSEQYF.